This TCR beta chain was captured in a study of blood T cells in healthy people across ages. This clonotype was seen a few times. Its cognate antigen is unknown. A second PCR of about 6 to 11 cycles used a sample-barcoded 5' primer and a J-beta primer mix. Each CDR3 protein is one row after TCRdb ran MiXCR on the 5' RACE reads. The data show about 1,800,000 distinct CDR3 sequences, about 30% seen once. Those donating, healthy Caucasian individuals from Russia, were aged about 6 to 95. The CDR3 totals 13 residues. With 0 bases removed from V and 6 bases from J, the gap between germline ends came to 6 bases. Findings of the study overall: Total diversity from one million sequenced T cells was likely underestimated.

Input material: blood. This receptor was identified in a woman aged 25 to 39 in good health. The chain is built from TRBV12-3 or TRBV12-4 and TRBJ1-5; D is unresolved. The CDR3 DNA follows: TGTGCCAGCAGTTTAGCGGCTACTCAGCCCCAGCATTTT. It is translated as CASSLAATQPQHF.